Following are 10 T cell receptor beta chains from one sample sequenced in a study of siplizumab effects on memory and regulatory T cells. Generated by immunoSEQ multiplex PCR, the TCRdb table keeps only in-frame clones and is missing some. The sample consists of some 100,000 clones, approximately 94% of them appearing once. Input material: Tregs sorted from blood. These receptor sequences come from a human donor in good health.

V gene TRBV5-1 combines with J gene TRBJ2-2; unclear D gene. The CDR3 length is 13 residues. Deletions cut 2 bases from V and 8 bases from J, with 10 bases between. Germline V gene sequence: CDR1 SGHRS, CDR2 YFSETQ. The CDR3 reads CASSFGPAGELFF. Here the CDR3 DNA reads TGCGCCAGCAGCTTCGGACCGGCGGGGGAGCTGTTTTTT.

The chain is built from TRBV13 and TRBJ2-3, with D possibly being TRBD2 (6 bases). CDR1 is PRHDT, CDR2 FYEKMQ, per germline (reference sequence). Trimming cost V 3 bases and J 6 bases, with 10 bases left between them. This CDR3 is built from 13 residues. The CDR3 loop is CASSLVRGDTQYF. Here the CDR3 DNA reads TGTGCCAGCAGCTTGGTTCGGGGGGATACGCAGTATTTT. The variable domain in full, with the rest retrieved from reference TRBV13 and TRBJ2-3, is AAGVIQSPRHLIKEKRETATLKCYPIPRHDTVYWYQQGPGQDPQFLISFYEKMQSDKGSIPDRFSAQQFSDYHSELNMSSLELGDSALYFCASSLVRGDTQYFGPGTRLTVL.

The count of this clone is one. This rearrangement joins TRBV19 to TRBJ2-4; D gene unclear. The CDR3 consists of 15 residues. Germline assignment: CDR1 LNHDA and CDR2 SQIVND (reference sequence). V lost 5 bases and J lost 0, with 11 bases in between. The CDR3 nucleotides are TGTGCCAGTAGTCGCGACAAGCTAGCCAAAAACATTCAGTACTTC. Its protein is CASSRDKLAKNIQYF.

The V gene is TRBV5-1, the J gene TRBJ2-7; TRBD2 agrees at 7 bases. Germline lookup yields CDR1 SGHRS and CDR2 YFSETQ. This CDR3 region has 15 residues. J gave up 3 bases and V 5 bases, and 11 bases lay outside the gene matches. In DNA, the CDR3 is TGCGCCAGCAGTCGTGGCAGCGGGATTATCTACGAGCAGTACTTC. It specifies CASSRGSGIIYEQYF.

The CDR3 nucleotides are TGTGCCAGCAGCCCATTTTTCACGGGTGGGCAGTATTTT. It yields the protein CASSPFFTGGQYF. This chain links TRBV5-5 with TRBJ2-3, with unresolved D. V lost 4 bases and J lost 11, with 17 bases in between. CDR3 length equals 13 residues. Germline values: CDR1 SGHKS, CDR2 YYEKEE (reference sequence).

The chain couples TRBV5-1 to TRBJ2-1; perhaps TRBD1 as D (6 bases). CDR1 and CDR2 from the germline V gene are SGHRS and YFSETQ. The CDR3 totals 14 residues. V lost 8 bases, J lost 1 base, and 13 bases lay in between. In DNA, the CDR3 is TGCGCCAGTCAACGAGGGGGTTCCTACAATGAGCAGTTCTTC. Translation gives CASQRGGSYNEQFF.

The CDR3 loop reads CASSRGGLVDRGNTIYF. The CDR3 coding sequence is TGCGCCAGCAGCCGCGGAGGGCTAGTAGATCGTGGAAACACCATATATTTT. The chain employs TRBV4-1 and TRBJ1-3, with unresolved D. The CDR3 consists of 17 residues. The germline V gene encodes CDR1 MGHRA and CDR2 YSYEKL. V lost 4 bases and J 3 bases, leaving 19 bases between the germline ends.

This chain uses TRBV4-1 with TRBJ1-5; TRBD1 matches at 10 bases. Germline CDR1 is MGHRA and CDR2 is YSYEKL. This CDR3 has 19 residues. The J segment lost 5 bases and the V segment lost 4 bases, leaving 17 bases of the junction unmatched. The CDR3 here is CASSPSLRTGTGVDQPQHF. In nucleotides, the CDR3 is TGCGCCAGCAGCCCATCCTTACGGACCGGGACAGGGGTGGATCAGCCCCAGCATTTT.

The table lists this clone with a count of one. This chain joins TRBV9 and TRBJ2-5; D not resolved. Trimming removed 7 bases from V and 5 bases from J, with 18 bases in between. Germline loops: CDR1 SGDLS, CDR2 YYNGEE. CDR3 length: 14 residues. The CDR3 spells CASRPELRLETQYF. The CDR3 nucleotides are TGTGCCAGCCGACCGGAACTCCGCTTGGAGACCCAGTACTTC.

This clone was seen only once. CDR3 amino acids: CAWLRGDNEKLFF. The DNA for the CDR3 is TGTGCCTGGTTACGAGGCGATAATGAAAAACTGTTTTTT. The rearrangement links TRBV30 to TRBJ1-4; D is unresolved. Germline-derived CDR1 and CDR2 are GTSNPN and SVGIG (reference sequence). Trimming cost V 5 bases and J 4 bases, with 11 bases left between them. The CDR3 is 13 residues long. The variable domain in full, with the rest retrieved from reference TRBV30 and TRBJ1-4, is SQTIHQWPATLVQPVGSPLSLECTVEGTSNPNLYWYRQAAGRGLQLLFYSVGIGQISSEVPQNLSASRPQDRQFILSSKKLLLSDSGFYLCAWLRGDNEKLFFGSGTQLSVL.